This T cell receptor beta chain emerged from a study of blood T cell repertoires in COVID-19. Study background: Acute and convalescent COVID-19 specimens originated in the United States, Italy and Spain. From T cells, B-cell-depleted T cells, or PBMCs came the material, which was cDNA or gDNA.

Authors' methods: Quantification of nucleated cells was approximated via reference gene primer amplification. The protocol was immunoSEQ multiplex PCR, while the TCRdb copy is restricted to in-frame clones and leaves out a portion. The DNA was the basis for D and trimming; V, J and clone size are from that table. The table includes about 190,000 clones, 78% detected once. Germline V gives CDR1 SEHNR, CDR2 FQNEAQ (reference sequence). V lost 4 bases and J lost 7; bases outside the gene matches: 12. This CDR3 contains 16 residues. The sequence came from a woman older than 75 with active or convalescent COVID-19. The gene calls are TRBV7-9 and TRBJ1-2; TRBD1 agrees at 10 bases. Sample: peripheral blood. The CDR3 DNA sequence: TGTGCCAGCAGCTATAATAACCGGGACAGGGGACTTGGCTACACCTTC. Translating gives CASSYNNRDRGLGYTF.